This T cell receptor (beta chain) is from a study of human T cells and chemical hapten exposure. Across the study: Alopecia universalis, totalis or areata was present in patients who were mostly female.

Study-wide findings and caveats: Significantly more large CDR3 similarity clusters were formed by expanded TCRs than by controls.

Within the library, unique molecular identifiers were attached to each individual cDNA molecule. TCRdb reprocessed the RACE reads with MiXCR, giving one entry per CDR3 protein. This sample has tens of thousands of distinct CDR3 sequences, with about 11% found just once. The V gene's germline CDR1 is SNHLY and CDR2 FYNNEI. With V trimmed by 6 bases and J by 3 bases, 2 bases remained unmatched. The CDR3 is 13 amino acids. Noted time point: patch test 1, 2 weeks after DPC sensitization. Treatment meaning: therapeutic diphenylcyclopropenone sensitization with weekly scalp DPC. Staff drew blood before applying each patch test. In its sample, this clonotype was seen a few times. The antigen remains unidentified.

The source is a woman between 55 and 75 years old with alopecia areata. Some clones in this sample may be carry-over from other donors' samples. The chain couples TRBV2 to TRBJ2-3; TRBD1 aligns across 8 bases. The source was whole blood, collected in connection with sensitization to the hapten diphenylcyclopropenone (DPC). The CDR3 DNA reads TGTGCCAGCAGACAGGGGGATACAGATACGCAGTATTTT. This sequence encodes CASRQGDTDTQYF.